This TCR beta chain was found in a study of T cells in Graves' hyperthyroidism and ophthalmopathy. Stable disease denoted Graves' hyperthyroidism without ophthalmopathy progression within 18 months. TCR beta CDR3 regions were amplified from RNA. Primed by the HTBI set, a first-round RT-PCR was run on the TCR CDR3. TCRdb passed the multiplex PCR reads through MiXCR, listing each CDR3 protein once. The repertoire consists of roughly 700,000 distinct CDR3 sequences, with approximately 40% occurring once and the leading ten covering around 31%. The germline gives CDR1 SGHTA, CDR2 FQGTGA. This CDR3 has 17 residues. Trimming shortened V by 2 bases and J by 5 bases, and 21 bases separated the two germline ends.

Material: blood. The TCR originated in a woman aged 40 to 49 with Graves' hyperthyroidism. This rearrangement joins TRBV7-3 to TRBJ2-5; D possibly corresponds to TRBD2 (6 bases). CDR3: CASSLSAGPRAQETQYF. In nucleotides, the CDR3 is TGTGCCAGCAGCTTATCTGCGGGGCCCCGGGCGCAGGAGACCCAGTACTTC.